These 10 T cell receptor beta chains were all obtained from the same sample, sequenced in a study of cytomegalovirus exposure and HLA in healthy donors. PCR primers comprised 60 Vbeta and 13 Jbeta primers. Sequencing was performed with immunoSEQ multiplex PCR; in TCRdb, only in-frame clones are kept and a portion is missing. The sample records approximately 210,000 clones, 82% being singletons. Material for sequencing was PBMCs. Source of these receptors: a man aged 35 to 55 in good health and CMV-seropositive.

V and J are TRBV5-1 and TRBJ1-2; 8 bases are a match to TRBD1. J was trimmed by 4 bases and V by 5 bases; bases with no gene match: 7. There are 14 residues in the CDR3. Looked up from germline, CDR1 is SGHRS and CDR2 is YFSETQ. CDR3 sequence: CASRSDRGPYGYTF. Written as DNA, the CDR3 is TGCGCCAGCAGGTCTGACAGGGGCCCCTATGGCTACACCTTC.

In this sample, this clone turned up once. The chain has TRBV6-5 and TRBJ2-6; no reliable D call. Germline CDR1 and CDR2: MNHEY and SVGAGI. The ends were cut back, 8 bases at V and 0 bases at J, with 8 bases in the middle. The CDR3 contains 14 residues. The CDR3 DNA is TGTGCCAGCGCAGACTCCTCTGGGGCCAACGTCCTGACTTTC. This gives the protein CASADSSGANVLTF.

The genes are TRBV27 and TRBJ2-1; D might be TRBD2 (6 bases). The CDR3 is 16 amino acids. V was cut by 6 bases and J by 2 bases, with 17 bases left in between. Germline V gene data show CDR1 as MNHEY and CDR2 as SMNVEV (reference sequence). The CDR3 DNA sequence: TGTGCCAGCAGCCCTTATCAGGAGGGCCCCTACAATGAGCAGTTCTTC. Translated, it gives CASSPYQEGPYNEQFF.

V is TRBV27 and J is TRBJ2-5; possible D gene TRBD1, 6 bases. The CDR3 spans 16 residues. Trimming left V 5 bases short and J 2 bases short, with 18 bases between. The V gene's germline CDR1 is MNHEY and CDR2 SMNVEV (reference sequence). The CDR3 region has the DNA TGTGCCAGCAGTATACGACAGGATATGGGGCAAGAGACCCAGTACTTC. The encoded protein is CASSIRQDMGQETQYF.

This clone was recorded a few times. The chain uses TRBV29-1 and TRBJ1-2; possibly TRBD1 for D (5 bases). The V and J ends lost 7 bases and 6 bases respectively, with 21 bases between them. CDR3 length equals 14 residues. Germline loops: CDR1 SQVTM, CDR2 ANQGSEA. The CDR3 nucleotides are TGCAGCGGTGTAACCCAGGGTGTGGGGAATGGCTACACCTTC. It specifies CSGVTQGVGNGYTF.

V gene TRBV19 combines with J gene TRBJ2-4; D is perhaps TRBD2 (5 bases). The CDR3 length is 14 residues. Trimming left V 10 bases short and J 2 bases short, with 15 bases between. The germline CDR1 and CDR2 sequences are LNHDA and SQIVND (reference sequence). CDR3: CATRGPGTKNIQYF. In nucleotides, the CDR3 is TGTGCCACCCGAGGTCCCGGGACCAAAAACATTCAGTACTTC. Complete variable domain (other parts from reference TRBV19 and TRBJ2-4): DGGITQSPKYLFRKEGQNVTLSCEQNLNHDAMYWYRQDPGQGLRLIYYSQIVNDFQKGDIAEGYSVSREKKESFPLTVTSAQKNPTAFYLCATRGPGTKNIQYFGAGTRLSVL.

The rearrangement links TRBV11-2 to TRBJ2-2, with TRBD2 matching over 8 bases. Germline CDR1 and CDR2: SGHAT and FQNNGV. The V and J ends lost 5 bases and 1 base, in that order; junction bases with no gene match: 6. The CDR3 is 16 amino acids. CDR3 sequence: CASSIQSGRNTGELFF. In DNA form, the CDR3 reads TGTGCCAGCAGCATCCAGAGCGGGAGGAACACCGGGGAGCTGTTTTTT.

This clone showed up just once. The chain couples TRBV9 to TRBJ1-1, with 7 bases fitting TRBD1. CDR3 size: 14 residues. The V and J ends lost 4 bases and 0 bases, in that order; junction bases with no gene match: 3. Germline V gene data show CDR1 as SGDLS and CDR2 as YYNGEE. The CDR3 nucleotides read TGTGCCAGCAGCTACAGGGGTATGAACACTGAAGCTTTCTTT. This translates into CASSYRGMNTEAFF.

This clone turned up a few times. This rearrangement joins TRBV5-1 to TRBJ2-1, with 7 bases identical to TRBD1. V dropped 0 bases and J dropped 3; count of bases not matched to a gene: 3. Germline V gene sequence: CDR1 SGHRS, CDR2 YFSETQ. This CDR3 has 15 amino acids. The CDR3 nucleotides are TGCGCCAGCAGCTTGGCGGGACAGCTCTACAATGAGCAGTTCTTC. This sequence encodes CASSLAGQLYNEQFF. Complete variable domain (other parts from reference TRBV5-1 and TRBJ2-1): KAGVTQTPRYLIKTRGQQVTLSCSPISGHRSVSWYQQTPGQGLQFLFEYFSETQRNKGNFPGRFSGRQFSNSRSEMNVSTLELGDSALYLCASSLAGQLYNEQFFGPGTRLTVL.

The genes are TRBV10-3 and TRBJ2-1; TRBD2 aligns across 14 bases. Germline V lookup: CDR1 ENHRY, CDR2 SYGVKD. V trimming: 6 bases; J trimming: 0 bases; junction bases outside the gene matches: 7. The CDR3 consists of 18 residues. The chain's CDR3 is CAIRAGLAGVSSYNEQFF. The CDR3 region has the DNA TGTGCCATCAGGGCGGGACTAGCGGGAGTTAGCTCCTACAATGAGCAGTTCTTC.